This TCR beta chain comes out of a study of T cell responses to AZD1222 COVID-19 vaccine. Assay used: immunoSEQ multiplex PCR; TCRdb lists only in-frame clones, some missing. The profile shows 100,000 to 150,000 clones, roughly 90% of them singletons. Trimming removed 6 bases from V and 10 bases from J, with 10 bases in between. Germline V gene data show CDR1 as MDHEN and CDR2 as SYDVKM. The CDR3 runs 11 residues. Study-level findings and limits: Repertoire sampling happened only post peak T cell response.

Details on this clone: The antigen is not known.

The chain links TRBV28 to TRBJ1-5; the D is unclear. The material was peripheral blood, obtained on day 0 of AZD1222 vaccination. The source of this sequence is an adult in good health. CDR3 nucleotides: TGTGCCAGCAGGCGACTATCCCCCCAGCATTTT. Protein: CASRRLSPQHF.